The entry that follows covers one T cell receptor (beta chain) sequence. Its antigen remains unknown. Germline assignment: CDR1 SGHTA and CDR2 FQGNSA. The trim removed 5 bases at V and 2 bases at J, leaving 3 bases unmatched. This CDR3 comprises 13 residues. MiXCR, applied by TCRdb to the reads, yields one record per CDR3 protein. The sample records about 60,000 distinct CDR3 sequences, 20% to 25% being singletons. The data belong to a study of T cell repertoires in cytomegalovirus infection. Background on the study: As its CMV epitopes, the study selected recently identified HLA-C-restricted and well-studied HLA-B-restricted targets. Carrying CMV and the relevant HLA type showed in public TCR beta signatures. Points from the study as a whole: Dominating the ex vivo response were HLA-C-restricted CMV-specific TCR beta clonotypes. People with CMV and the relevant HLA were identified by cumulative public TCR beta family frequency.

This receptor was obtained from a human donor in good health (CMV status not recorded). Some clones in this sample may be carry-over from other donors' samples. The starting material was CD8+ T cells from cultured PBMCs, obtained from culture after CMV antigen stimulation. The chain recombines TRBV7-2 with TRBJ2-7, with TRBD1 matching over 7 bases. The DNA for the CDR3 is TGTGCCAGCAGCCTGACAGGGCCCTACGAGCAGTACTTC. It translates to CASSLTGPYEQYF.